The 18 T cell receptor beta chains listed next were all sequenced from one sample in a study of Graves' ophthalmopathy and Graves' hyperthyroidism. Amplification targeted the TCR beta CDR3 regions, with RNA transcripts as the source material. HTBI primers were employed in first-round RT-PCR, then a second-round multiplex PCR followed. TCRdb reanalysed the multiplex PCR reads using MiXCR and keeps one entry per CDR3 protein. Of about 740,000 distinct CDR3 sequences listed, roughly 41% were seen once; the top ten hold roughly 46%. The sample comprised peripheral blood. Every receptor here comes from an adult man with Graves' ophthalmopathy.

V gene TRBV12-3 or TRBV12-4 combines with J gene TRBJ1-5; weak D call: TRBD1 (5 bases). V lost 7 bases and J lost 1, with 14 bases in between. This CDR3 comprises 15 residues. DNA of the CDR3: TGTGCCAGCAATATGGGGGGAGGAAGCAATCAGCCCCAGCATTTT. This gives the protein CASNMGGGSNQPQHF.

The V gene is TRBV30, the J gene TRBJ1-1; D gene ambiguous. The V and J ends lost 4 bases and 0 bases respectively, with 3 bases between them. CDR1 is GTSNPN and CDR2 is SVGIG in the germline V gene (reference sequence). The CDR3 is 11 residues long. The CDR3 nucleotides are TGTGCCTGGAAGGTGAACACTGAAGCTTTCTTT. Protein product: CAWKVNTEAFF.

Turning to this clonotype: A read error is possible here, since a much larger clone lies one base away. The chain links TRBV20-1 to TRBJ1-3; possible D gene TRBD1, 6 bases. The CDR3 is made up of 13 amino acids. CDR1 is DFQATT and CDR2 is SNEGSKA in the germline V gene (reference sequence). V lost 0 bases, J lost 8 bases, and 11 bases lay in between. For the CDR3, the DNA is TGCAGTGCTAGAGATGGACAGTCGGACACCATATATTTT. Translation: CSARDGQSDTIYF.

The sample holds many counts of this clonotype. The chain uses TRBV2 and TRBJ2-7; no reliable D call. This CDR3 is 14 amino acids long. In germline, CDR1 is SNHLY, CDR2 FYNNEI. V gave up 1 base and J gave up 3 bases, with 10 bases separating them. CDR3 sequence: CASSEDQLSYEQYF. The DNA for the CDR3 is TGTGCCAGCAGTGAAGACCAACTGAGCTACGAGCAGTACTTC.

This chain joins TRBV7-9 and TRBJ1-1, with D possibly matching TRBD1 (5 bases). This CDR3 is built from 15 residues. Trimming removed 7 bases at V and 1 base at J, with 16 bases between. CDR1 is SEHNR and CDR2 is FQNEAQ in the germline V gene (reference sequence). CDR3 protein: CASTHFRGANTEAFF. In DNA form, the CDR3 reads TGTGCCAGCACCCACTTTAGAGGGGCGAACACTGAAGCTTTCTTT.

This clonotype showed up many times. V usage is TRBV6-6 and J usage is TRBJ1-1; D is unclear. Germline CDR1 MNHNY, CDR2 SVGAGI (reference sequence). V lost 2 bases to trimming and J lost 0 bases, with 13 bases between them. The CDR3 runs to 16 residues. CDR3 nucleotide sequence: TGTGCCAGCAGTTACGGAGCAGCTAACATGAACACTGAAGCTTTCTTT. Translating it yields CASSYGAANMNTEAFF.

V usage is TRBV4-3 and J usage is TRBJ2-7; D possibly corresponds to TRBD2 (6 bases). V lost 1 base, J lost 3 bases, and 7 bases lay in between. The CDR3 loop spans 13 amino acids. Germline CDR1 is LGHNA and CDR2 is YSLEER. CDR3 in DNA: TGCGCCAGCAGCCAAGCAGCGGGCTACGAGCAGTACTTC. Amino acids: CASSQAAGYEQYF.

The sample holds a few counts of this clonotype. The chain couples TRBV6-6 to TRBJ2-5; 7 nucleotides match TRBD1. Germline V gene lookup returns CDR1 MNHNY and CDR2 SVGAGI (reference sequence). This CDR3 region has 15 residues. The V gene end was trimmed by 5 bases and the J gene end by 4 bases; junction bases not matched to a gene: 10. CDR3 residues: CASSRSGTARETQYF. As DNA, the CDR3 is TGTGCCAGCAGTCGATCCGGGACAGCCAGAGAGACCCAGTACTTC.

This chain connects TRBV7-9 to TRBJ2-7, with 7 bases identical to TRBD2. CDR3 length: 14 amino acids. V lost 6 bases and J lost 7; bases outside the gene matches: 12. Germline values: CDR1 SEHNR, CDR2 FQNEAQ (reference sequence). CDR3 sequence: CASSSPPGGREQYF. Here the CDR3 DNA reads TGTGCCAGCAGTTCTCCCCCCGGGGGGAGGGAGCAGTACTTC.

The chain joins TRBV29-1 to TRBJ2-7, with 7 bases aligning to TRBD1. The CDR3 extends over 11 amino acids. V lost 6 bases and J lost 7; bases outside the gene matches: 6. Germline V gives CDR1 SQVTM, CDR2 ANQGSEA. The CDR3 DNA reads TGCAGCGTGGGACAGCCTGCGGAGCAGTACTTC. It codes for CSVGQPAEQYF.

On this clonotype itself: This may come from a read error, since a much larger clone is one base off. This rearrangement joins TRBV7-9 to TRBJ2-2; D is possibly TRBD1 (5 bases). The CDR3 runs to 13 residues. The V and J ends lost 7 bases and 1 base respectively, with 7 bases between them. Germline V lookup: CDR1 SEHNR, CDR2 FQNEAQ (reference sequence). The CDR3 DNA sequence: TGTGCCAGCAACCAGGGGAACACCGGGGAGCTGTTTTTT. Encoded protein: CASNQGNTGELFF.

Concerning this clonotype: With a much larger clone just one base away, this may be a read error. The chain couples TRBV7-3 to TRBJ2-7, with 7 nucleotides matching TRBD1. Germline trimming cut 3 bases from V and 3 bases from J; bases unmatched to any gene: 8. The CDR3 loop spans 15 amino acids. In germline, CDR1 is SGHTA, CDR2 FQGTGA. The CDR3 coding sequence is TGTGCCAGCAGCTTGTCCGGGACAGCGATCTACGAGCAGTACGTC. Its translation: CASSLSGTAIYEQYV.

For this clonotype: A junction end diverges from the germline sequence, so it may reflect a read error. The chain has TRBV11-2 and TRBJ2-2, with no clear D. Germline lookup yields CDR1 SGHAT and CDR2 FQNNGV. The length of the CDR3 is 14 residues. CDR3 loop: CAGSSTRNTGELFF. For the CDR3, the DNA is TGTGCCGGCAGCTCTACACGGAACACCGGGGAGCTGTTTTTT.

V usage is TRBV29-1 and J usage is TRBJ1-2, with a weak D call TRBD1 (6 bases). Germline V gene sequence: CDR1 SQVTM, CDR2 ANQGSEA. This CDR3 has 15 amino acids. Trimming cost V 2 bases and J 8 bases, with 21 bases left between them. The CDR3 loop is CSVEQDRTGGYGYTF. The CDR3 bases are TGCAGCGTTGAACAGGACAGAACGGGGGGCTACGGCTACACCTTC.

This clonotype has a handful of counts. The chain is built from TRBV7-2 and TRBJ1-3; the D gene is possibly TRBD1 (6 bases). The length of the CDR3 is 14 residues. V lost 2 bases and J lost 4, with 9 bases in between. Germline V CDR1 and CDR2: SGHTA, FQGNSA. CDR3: CASSLTGLGNTIYF. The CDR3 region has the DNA TGTGCCAGCAGCTTAACAGGGCTCGGAAACACCATATATTTT.

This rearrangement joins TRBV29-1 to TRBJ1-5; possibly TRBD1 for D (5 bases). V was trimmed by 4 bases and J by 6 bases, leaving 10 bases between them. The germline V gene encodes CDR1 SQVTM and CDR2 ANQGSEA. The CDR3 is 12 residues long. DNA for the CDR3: TGCAGCGTTGGGAACCAGGGTCAGCCCCAGCATTTT. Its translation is CSVGNQGQPQHF.

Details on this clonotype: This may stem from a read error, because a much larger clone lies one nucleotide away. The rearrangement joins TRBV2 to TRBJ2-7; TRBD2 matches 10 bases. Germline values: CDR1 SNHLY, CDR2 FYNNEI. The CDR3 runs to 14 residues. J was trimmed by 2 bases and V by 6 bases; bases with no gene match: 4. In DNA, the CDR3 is TGTGCCAGCAGGACTAGCGGGCAAACCTACGAGCAGTACTTC. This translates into CASRTSGQTYEQYF.

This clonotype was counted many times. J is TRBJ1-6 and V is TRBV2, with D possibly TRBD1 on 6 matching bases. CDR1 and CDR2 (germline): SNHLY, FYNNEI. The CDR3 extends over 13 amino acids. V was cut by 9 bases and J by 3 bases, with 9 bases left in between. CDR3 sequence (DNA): TGTGCCAGTACAGGGTACTATAATTCACCCCTCCACTTT. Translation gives CASTGYYNSPLHF.